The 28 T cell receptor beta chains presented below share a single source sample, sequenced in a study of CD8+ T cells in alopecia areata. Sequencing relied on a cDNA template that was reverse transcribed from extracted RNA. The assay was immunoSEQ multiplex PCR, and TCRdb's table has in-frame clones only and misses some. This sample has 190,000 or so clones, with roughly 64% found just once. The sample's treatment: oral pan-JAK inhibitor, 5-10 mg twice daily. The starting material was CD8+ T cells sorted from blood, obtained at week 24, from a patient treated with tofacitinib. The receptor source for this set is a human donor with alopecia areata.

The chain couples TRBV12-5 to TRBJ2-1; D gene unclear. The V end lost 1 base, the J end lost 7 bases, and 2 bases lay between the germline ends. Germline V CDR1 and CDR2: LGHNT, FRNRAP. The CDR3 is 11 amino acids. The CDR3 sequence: CASGLGNEQFF. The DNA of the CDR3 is TGTGCTAGTGGTTTGGGGAATGAGCAGTTCTTC.

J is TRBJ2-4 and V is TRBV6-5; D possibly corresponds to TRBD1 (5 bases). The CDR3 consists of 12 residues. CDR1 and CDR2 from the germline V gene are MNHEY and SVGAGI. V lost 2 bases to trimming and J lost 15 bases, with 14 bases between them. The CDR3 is CASSYGRVVWYF. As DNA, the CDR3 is TGTGCCAGCAGTTACGGCAGGGTGGTATGGTACTTC.

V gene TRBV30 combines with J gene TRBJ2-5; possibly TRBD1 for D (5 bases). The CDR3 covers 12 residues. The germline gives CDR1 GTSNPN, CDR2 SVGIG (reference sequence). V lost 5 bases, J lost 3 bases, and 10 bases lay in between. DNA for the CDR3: TGTGCCTGGGGTGACAGTAAAGAGACCCAGTACTTC. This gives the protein CAWGDSKETQYF.

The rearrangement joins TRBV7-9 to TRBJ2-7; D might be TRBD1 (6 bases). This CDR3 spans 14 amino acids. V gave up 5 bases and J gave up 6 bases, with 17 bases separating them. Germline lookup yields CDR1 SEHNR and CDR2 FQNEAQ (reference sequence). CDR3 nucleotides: TGTGCCAGCAGCCTCACCGGGACACTTCTCGAGCAGTACTTC. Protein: CASSLTGTLLEQYF.

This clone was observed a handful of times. CDR3 in amino acids: CASSLTVTDTQYF. As DNA, the CDR3 is TGCGCCAGCAGCTTGACAGTCACAGATACGCAGTATTTT. The chain combines TRBV5-1 with TRBJ2-3; no clear D gene. Trimming removed 1 base at V and 2 bases at J, with 5 bases between. CDR3 length equals 13 residues. Germline assignment: CDR1 SGHRS and CDR2 YFSETQ. The variable domain in full, with the rest retrieved from reference TRBV5-1 and TRBJ2-3, is KAGVTQTPRYLIKTRGQQVTLSCSPISGHRSVSWYQQTPGQGLQFLFEYFSETQRNKGNFPGRFSGRQFSNSRSEMNVSTLELGDSALYLCASSLTVTDTQYFGPGTRLTVL.

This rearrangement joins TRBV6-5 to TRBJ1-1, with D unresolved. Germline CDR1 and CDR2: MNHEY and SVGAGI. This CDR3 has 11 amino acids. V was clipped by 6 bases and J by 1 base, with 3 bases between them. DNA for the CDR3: TGTGCCAGCAGAGGGAACACTGAAGCTTTCTTT. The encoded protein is CASRGNTEAFF.

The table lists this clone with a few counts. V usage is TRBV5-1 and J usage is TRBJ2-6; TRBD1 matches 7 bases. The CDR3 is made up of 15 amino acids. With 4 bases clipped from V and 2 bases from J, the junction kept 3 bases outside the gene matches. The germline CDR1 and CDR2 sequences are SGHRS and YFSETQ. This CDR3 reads CASSNTGAGANVLTF. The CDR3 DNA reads TGCGCCAGCAGCAATACAGGGGCTGGGGCCAACGTCCTGACTTTC.

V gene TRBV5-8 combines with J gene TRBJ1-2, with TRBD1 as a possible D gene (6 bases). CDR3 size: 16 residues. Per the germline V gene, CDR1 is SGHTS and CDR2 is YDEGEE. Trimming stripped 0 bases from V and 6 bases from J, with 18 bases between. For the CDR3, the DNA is TGTGCCAGCAGCTTGGAGGGACAAGGCCTAAGTGATGGCTACACCTTC. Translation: CASSLEGQGLSDGYTF.

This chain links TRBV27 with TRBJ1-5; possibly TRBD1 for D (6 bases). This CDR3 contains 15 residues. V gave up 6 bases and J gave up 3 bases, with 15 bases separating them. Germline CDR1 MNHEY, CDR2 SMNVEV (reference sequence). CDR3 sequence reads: CASSPTSGVNQPQHF. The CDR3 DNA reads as TGTGCCAGCAGCCCTACTTCAGGGGTCAATCAGCCCCAGCATTTT.

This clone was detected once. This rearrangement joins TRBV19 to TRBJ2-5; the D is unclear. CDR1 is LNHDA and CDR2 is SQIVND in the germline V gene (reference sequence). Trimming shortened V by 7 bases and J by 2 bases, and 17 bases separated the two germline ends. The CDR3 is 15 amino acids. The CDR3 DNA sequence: TGTGCCAGTAAACTAACCGACCTCTCACAAGAGACCCAGTACTTC. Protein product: CASKLTDLSQETQYF.

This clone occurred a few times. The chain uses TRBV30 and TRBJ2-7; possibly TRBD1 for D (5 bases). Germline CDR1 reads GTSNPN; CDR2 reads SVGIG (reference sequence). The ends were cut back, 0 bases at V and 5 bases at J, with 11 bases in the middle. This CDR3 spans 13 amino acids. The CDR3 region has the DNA TGTGCCTGGAGTGTTGGCAGGGCTCACGAGCAGTACTTC. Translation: CAWSVGRAHEQYF.

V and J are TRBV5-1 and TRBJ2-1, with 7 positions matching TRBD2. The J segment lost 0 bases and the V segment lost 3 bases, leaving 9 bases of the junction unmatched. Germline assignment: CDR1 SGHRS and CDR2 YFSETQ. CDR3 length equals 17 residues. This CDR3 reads CASSSILAESSYNEQFF. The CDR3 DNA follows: TGCGCCAGCAGCTCAATTCTAGCGGAGAGCTCCTACAATGAGCAGTTCTTC.

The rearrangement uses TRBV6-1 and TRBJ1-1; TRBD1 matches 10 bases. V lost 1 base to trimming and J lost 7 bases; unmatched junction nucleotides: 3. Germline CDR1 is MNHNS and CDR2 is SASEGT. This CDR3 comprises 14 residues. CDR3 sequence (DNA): TGTGCCAGCAGTGAAGGCTGGGACAGGGGTGAAGCTTTCTTT. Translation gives CASSEGWDRGEAFF.

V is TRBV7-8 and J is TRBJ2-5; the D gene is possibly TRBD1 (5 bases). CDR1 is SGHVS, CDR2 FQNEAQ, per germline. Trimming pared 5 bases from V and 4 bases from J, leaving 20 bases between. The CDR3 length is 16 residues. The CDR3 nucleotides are TGTGCCAGCAGCAACGAGGTTCAGGGAACAGGAGAGACCCAGTACTTC. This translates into CASSNEVQGTGETQYF.

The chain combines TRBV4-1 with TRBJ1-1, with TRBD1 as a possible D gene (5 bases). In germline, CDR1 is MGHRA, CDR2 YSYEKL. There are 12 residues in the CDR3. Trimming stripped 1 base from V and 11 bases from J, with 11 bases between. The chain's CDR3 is CASSQGGRAAFF. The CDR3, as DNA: TGCGCCAGCAGCCAAGGAGGCAGGGCGGCTTTCTTT.

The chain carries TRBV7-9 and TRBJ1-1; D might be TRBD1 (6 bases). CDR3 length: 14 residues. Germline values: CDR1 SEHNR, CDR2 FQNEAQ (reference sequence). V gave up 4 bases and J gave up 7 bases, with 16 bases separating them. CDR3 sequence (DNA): TGTGCCAGCAGCTCCCACCGGGACAACTATGAAGCTTTCTTT. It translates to CASSSHRDNYEAFF.

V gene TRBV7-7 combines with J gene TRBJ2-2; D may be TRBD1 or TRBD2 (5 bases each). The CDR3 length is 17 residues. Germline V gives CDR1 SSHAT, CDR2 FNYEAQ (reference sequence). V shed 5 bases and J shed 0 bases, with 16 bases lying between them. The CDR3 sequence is CASSPTRDPANTGELFF. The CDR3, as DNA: TGTGCCAGCAGCCCTACCCGGGACCCCGCGAACACCGGGGAGCTGTTTTTT.

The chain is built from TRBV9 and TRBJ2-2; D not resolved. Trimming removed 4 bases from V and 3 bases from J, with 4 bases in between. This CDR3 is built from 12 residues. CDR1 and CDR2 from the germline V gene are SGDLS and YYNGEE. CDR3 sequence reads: CASSPYTGELFF. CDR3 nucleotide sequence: TGTGCCAGCAGCCCATACACCGGGGAGCTGTTTTTT.

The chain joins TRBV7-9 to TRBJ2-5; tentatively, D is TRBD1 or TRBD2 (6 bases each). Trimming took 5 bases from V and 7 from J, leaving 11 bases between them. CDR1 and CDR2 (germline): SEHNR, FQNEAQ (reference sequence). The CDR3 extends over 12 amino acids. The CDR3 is CASSVGGGTQYF. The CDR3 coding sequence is TGTGCCAGCAGCGTCGGGGGCGGGACCCAGTACTTC.

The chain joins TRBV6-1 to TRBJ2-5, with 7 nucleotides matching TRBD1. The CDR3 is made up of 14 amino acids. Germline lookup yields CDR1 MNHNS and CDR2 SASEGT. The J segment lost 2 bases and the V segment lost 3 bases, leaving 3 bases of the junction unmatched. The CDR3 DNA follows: TGTGCCAGCAGTGAGTGGACAGGACAAGAGACCCAGTACTTC. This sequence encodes CASSEWTGQETQYF.

In nucleotides, the CDR3 is TGCGCCAGCAGCCGAACCCGGACGTCGTATAATTCACCCCTCCACTTT. This codes for CASSRTRTSYNSPLHF. The chain links TRBV5-1 to TRBJ1-6; D is unresolved. V was trimmed by 4 bases and J by 4 bases, leaving 15 bases between them. Germline V lookup: CDR1 SGHRS, CDR2 YFSETQ. The CDR3 runs to 16 residues.

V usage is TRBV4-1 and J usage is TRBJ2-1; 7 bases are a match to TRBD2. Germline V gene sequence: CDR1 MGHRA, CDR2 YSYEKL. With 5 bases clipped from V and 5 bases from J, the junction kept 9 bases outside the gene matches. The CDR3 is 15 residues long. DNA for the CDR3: TGCGCCAGCAGCAAACGACGGGGGGAAGACAATGAGCAGTTCTTC. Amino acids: CASSKRRGEDNEQFF.

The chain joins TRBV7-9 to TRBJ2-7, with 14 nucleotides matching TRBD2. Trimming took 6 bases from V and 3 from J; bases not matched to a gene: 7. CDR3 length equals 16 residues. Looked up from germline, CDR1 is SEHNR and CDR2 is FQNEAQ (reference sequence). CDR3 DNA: TGTGCCAGCAGTTCGGGACTAGCGGGGGCCAACTACGAGCAGTACTTC. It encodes CASSSGLAGANYEQYF.

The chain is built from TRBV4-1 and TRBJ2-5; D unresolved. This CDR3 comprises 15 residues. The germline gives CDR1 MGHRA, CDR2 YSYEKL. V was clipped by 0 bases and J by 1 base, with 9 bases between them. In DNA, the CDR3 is TGCGCCAGCAGCCAAGAAAATCTAATCCAAGAGACCCAGTACTTC. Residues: CASSQENLIQETQYF.

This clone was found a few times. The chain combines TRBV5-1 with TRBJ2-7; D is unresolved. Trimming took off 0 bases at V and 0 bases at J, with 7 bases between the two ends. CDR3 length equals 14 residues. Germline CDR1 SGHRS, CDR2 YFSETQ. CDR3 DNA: TGCGCCAGCAGCTTGGGGCCGAGCTCCTACGAGCAGTACTTC. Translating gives CASSLGPSSYEQYF. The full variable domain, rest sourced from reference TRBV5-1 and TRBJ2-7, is KAGVTQTPRYLIKTRGQQVTLSCSPISGHRSVSWYQQTPGQGLQFLFEYFSETQRNKGNFPGRFSGRQFSNSRSEMNVSTLELGDSALYLCASSLGPSSYEQYFGPGTRLTVT.

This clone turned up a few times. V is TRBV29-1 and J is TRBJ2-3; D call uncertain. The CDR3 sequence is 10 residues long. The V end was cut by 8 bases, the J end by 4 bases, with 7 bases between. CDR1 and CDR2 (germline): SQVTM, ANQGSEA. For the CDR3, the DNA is TGCAGCTCCTCGGCAGATACGCAGTATTTT. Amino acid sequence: CSSSADTQYF.

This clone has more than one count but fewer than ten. In nucleotides, the CDR3 is TGTGCCAGCAGTTTTTCTGGACGGCAGTTCTTC. This translates into CASSFSGRQFF. V usage is TRBV27 and J usage is TRBJ2-1; D remains unclear. The V end lost 3 bases, the J end lost 12 bases, and 9 bases lay between the germline ends. Germline-derived CDR1 and CDR2 are MNHEY and SMNVEV (reference sequence). The CDR3 runs to 11 residues.

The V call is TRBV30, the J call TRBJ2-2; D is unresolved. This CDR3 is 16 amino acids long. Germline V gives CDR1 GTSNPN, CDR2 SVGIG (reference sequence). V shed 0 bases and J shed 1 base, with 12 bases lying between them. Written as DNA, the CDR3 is TGTGCCTGGAGTGTTGTCAGGCCCCGGAACACCGGGGAGCTGTTTTTT. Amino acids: CAWSVVRPRNTGELFF.